The clone carrying this T cell receptor beta chain appeared a few times. The antigen is not known. Vbeta (60) and Jbeta (13) primers were used in the PCR. Using immunoSEQ multiplex PCR, the repertoire was profiled, and TCRdb retains in-frame clones only, with some absent. The data show some 150,000 clones, about 79% seen once. The sample comes from a study of cytomegalovirus exposure and HLA in healthy donors. Study-level findings and limits: An observed cluster of highly shared sequence variants was recorded as a likely sequencing artifact.

CDR3 size: 15 residues. Germline V CDR1 and CDR2: SGHVS, FQNEAQ. Trimming shortened V by 5 bases and J by 7 bases, and 18 bases separated the two germline ends. Sequencing was performed on PBMCs. The chain links TRBV7-8 to TRBJ1-5, with D perhaps matching TRBD1 (5 bases). The TCR was taken from a female donor in good health and CMV-seropositive. CDR3 sequence reads: CASSVDSSGNQPQHF. The CDR3 region has the DNA TGTGCCAGCAGCGTCGACAGCTCGGGTAACCAGCCCCAGCATTTT.